A selection of T cell receptor beta chains follows, all from one sample in a study of cytomegalovirus exposure and HLA in healthy donors. TCRdb keeps only in-frame clones here, not all; method: immunoSEQ multiplex PCR. The sample gives roughly 110,000 clones, roughly 77% of which show up once; roughly 2.5% is in the top ten. Material: PBMCs. The receptors originated from a man aged 35-49 years in good health and CMV-seronegative. The CDR3 runs from the conserved cysteine through the conserved F or W. The D gene is left open where the match is weak. Size is stated for part of the rows, as once, few or many counts, or as a class when the clone is expanded.

clone size: NA
V gene: TRBV6-5
J gene: TRBJ2-2
D gene: NA
CDR3 DNA: TGTGCCAGCAGGGCTAGCTGGTCCCACACCGGGGAGCTGTTTTTT
CDR3 protein: CASRASWSHTGELFF

clone size: few
V gene: TRBV19
J gene: TRBJ2-2
D gene: NA
CDR3 DNA: TGTGCCAGTAGTGGTGGGGGGGCGACCGGGGAGCTGTTTTTT
CDR3 protein: CASSGGGATGELFF

clone size: NA
V gene: TRBV18
J gene: TRBJ1-1
D gene: TRBD1
CDR3 DNA: TGTGCCAGCTCACCCCGGGACAGGGACACTGAAGCTTTCTTT
CDR3 protein: CASSPRDRDTEAFF

clone size: NA
V gene: TRBV6-6
J gene: TRBJ2-1
D gene: TRBD1
CDR3 DNA: TGTGCCAGCAGAAGTGGGACAGTGAACTATCGTGAGCAGTTCTTC
CDR3 protein: CASRSGTVNYREQFF

clone size: NA
V gene: TRBV11-2
J gene: TRBJ2-2
D gene: NA
CDR3 DNA: TGTGCCAGCAGCTTAGGGGCGGGCATAAACACCGGGGAGCTGTTTTTT
CDR3 protein: CASSLGAGINTGELFF

clone size: NA
V gene: TRBV6-6
J gene: TRBJ1-3
D gene: NA
CDR3 DNA: TGTGCCAGCAAAGGACAGTCTCGCTCTGGAAACACCATATATTTT
CDR3 protein: CASKGQSRSGNTIYF

clone size: few
V gene: TRBV11-3
J gene: TRBJ1-1
D gene: TRBD1
CDR3 DNA: TGTGCCAGCAGAGGGACAGGTGAAGCTTTCTTT
CDR3 protein: CASRGTGEAFF

clone size: NA
V gene: TRBV14
J gene: TRBJ1-1
D gene: NA
CDR3 DNA: TGTGCCAGCAGCCTCTGGGGCTTGAACACTGAAGCTTTCTTT
CDR3 protein: CASSLWGLNTEAFF

clone size: NA
V gene: TRBV6-5
J gene: TRBJ2-7
D gene: NA
CDR3 DNA: TGTGCCAGCAGTTACGGGCAGAGCTCCTACGAGCAGTACTTC
CDR3 protein: CASSYGQSSYEQYF

clone size: few
V gene: TRBV6-5
J gene: TRBJ2-7
D gene: TRBD1
CDR3 DNA: TGTGCCAGCAGTAACTCCGACAGGGTCGGTGAGCAGTACTTC
CDR3 protein: CASSNSDRVGEQYF

clone size: NA
V gene: TRBV21-1
J gene: TRBJ2-1
D gene: NA
CDR3 DNA: TGTGCCAGCCAGAGGAAGGGGATTTTGGACAATGAGCAGTTCTTC
CDR3 protein: CASQRKGILDNEQFF

clone size: NA
V gene: TRBV6-1
J gene: TRBJ2-5
D gene: NA
CDR3 DNA: TGTGCCAGCAGTGAACAGACTAGGCAAGAGACCCAGTACTTC
CDR3 protein: CASSEQTRQETQYF

clone size: NA
V gene: TRBV5-6
J gene: TRBJ2-5
D gene: TRBD1
CDR3 DNA: TGTGCCAGCAGCTCGACCGGACAGGGTGAACAAGAGACCCAGTACTTC
CDR3 protein: CASSSTGQGEQETQYF

clone size: NA
V gene: TRBV12-5
J gene: TRBJ1-3
D gene: NA
CDR3 DNA: TGTGCTAGTGGTTCTGAGATCGGGGGATACTCTGGAAACACCATATATTTT
CDR3 protein: CASGSEIGGYSGNTIYF

clone size: NA
V gene: TRBV4-1
J gene: TRBJ2-1
D gene: TRBD2
CDR3 DNA: TGCGCCAGCAGCCAGGGACTAGCGGGGAGATACAATGAGCAGTTCTTC
CDR3 protein: CASSQGLAGRYNEQFF

clone size: once
V gene: TRBV7-2
J gene: TRBJ1-2
D gene: NA
CDR3 DNA: TGTGCCAGCAGCTCCAGGCCGGAAAGCTATGGCTACACCTTC
CDR3 protein: CASSSRPESYGYTF

clone size: NA
V gene: TRBV29-1
J gene: TRBJ2-1
D gene: TRBD1
CDR3 DNA: TGCAGCGTTGAGACGGGACAGGGGGCCGGCAATGAGCAGTTCTTC
CDR3 protein: CSVETGQGAGNEQFF

clone size: NA
V gene: TRBV5-1
J gene: TRBJ1-4
D gene: NA
CDR3 DNA: TGCGCCAGCAGCTTGGAACAGGGAAGTTTTGGAAAACTGTTTTTT
CDR3 protein: CASSLEQGSFGKLFF